The 12 T cell receptor beta chains given below trace back to one sample, sequenced in a study of blood T cell repertoires in COVID-19. Only in-frame clones appear in the TCRdb table, and some are missing; sequencing was by immunoSEQ multiplex PCR. The sample records some 250,000 clones, roughly 77% being singletons. The sample comprised peripheral blood. These receptors all come from a woman older than 75 with acute or convalescent COVID-19.

This clone was detected once. The chain uses TRBV4-1 and TRBJ2-3, with a possible D match to TRBD1 (5 bases). V lost 0 bases and J 2 bases, leaving 12 bases between the germline ends. CDR1 and CDR2 (germline): MGHRA, YSYEKL. CDR3 size: 16 residues. CDR3 nucleotide sequence: TGCGCCAGCAGCCAAGATGGGGCAGACCCCACAGATACGCAGTATTTT. This codes for CASSQDGADPTDTQYF.

The chain has TRBV5-4 and TRBJ2-5; tentative D call: TRBD2 (5 bases). Germline loops: CDR1 SGHNT, CDR2 YYREEE (reference sequence). The CDR3 extends over 14 amino acids. V lost 0 bases and J lost 5, with 11 bases in between. The CDR3 loop is CASSLVGSGETQYF. For the CDR3, the DNA is TGTGCCAGCAGCTTGGTAGGGTCGGGGGAGACCCAGTACTTC.

In its sample, this clone was seen a few times. The chain links TRBV18 to TRBJ2-5, with 7 bases matching TRBD1. The CDR3 loop spans 14 amino acids. Per the germline V gene, CDR1 is KGHSH and CDR2 is LQKENI. V trimming: 3 bases; J trimming: 4 bases; junction bases outside the gene matches: 5. The CDR3 DNA follows: TGTGCCAGCTCACCCGGACAGGTCGGAGAGACCCAGTACTTC. Amino acids: CASSPGQVGETQYF.

This chain joins TRBV7-9 and TRBJ1-1, with D unclear. Trimming left V 1 base short and J 4 bases short, with 7 bases between. The germline gives CDR1 SEHNR, CDR2 FQNEAQ (reference sequence). The CDR3 extends over 13 amino acids. In nucleotides, the CDR3 is TGTGCCAGCAGCTTAGACCGGGGCACTGAAGCTTTCTTT. Its translation: CASSLDRGTEAFF.

This sequence joins TRBV2 and TRBJ1-4; 8 positions match TRBD1. CDR3 length: 14 amino acids. Germline values: CDR1 SNHLY, CDR2 FYNNEI. V lost 4 bases and J lost 12; bases outside the gene matches: 10. In DNA, the CDR3 is TGTGCCAGCAGTGGGGACAGGACCAGTGCGCAACTGTTTTTT. Translating it yields CASSGDRTSAQLFF.

This CDR3 reads CASSPGQLDQETQYF. For the CDR3, the DNA is TGTGCCAGCAGCCCGGGACAGTTGGATCAAGAGACCCAGTACTTC. V gene TRBV5-4 combines with J gene TRBJ2-5, with 7 positions matching TRBD1. The trim removed 4 bases at V and 2 bases at J, leaving 8 bases unmatched. Germline CDR1 reads SGHNT; CDR2 reads YYREEE (reference sequence). The CDR3 length is 15 residues.

The chain has TRBV7-9 and TRBJ2-3; D gene ambiguous. The germline V and J ends were trimmed by 3 bases and 0 bases, with 7 bases remaining between them. This CDR3 has 14 residues. Germline CDR1 reads SEHNR; CDR2 reads FQNEAQ (reference sequence). The CDR3 DNA follows: TGTGCCAGCAGCTTTTCCTCTAGCACAGATACGCAGTATTTT. Its translation: CASSFSSSTDTQYF. The variable domain in full, completed from reference TRBV7-9 and TRBJ2-3, reads DTGVSQNPRHKITKRGQNVTFRCDPISEHNRLYWYRQTLGQGPEFLTYFQNEAQLEKSRLLSDRFSAERPKGSFSTLEIQRTEQGDSAMYLCASSFSSSTDTQYFGPGTRLTVL.

The chain combines TRBV2 with TRBJ1-2; D is undetermined. The CDR3 is made up of 13 amino acids. Trimming took 7 bases from V and 1 from J, leaving 10 bases between them. Germline V gene data show CDR1 as SNHLY and CDR2 as FYNNEI. The chain's CDR3 is CASNKQLNYGYTF. As DNA, the CDR3 is TGTGCCAGCAATAAACAGCTTAACTATGGCTACACCTTC.

The rearrangement uses TRBV6-5 and TRBJ1-6; 8 nucleotides line up with TRBD1. V gave up 6 bases and J gave up 6 bases; unmatched junction bases: 7. Germline CDR1 reads MNHEY; CDR2 reads SVGAGI. The CDR3 length is 15 residues. The CDR3 here is CASRSTGEGNSPLHF. The CDR3 coding sequence is TGTGCCAGCAGATCGACAGGGGAGGGTAATTCACCCCTCCACTTT.

This clone was detected a few times. V and J are TRBV9 and TRBJ1-1; D possibly corresponds to TRBD1 (6 bases). CDR1 and CDR2 from the germline V gene are SGDLS and YYNGEE. Trimming removed 7 bases from V and 1 base from J, with 11 bases in between. The CDR3 has 13 residues. The DNA of the CDR3 is TGTGCCAGCGGTCCGACAGGGAACACTGAAGCTTTCTTT. Residues: CASGPTGNTEAFF. Combining the CDR3 with reference TRBV9 and TRBJ1-1 gives the whole variable domain DSGVTQTPKHLITATGQRVTLRCSPRSGDLSVYWYQQSLDQGLQFLIQYYNGEERAKGNILERFSAQQFPDLHSELNLSSLELGDSALYFCASGPTGNTEAFFGQGTRLTVV.

CDR3 DNA: TGTGCCAGCAGCCATGACCTTACAGCGGCCTCCTACGAGCAGTACTTC. The encoded protein is CASSHDLTAASYEQYF. The genes are TRBV3-1 (or the pseudogene TRBV3-2) and TRBJ2-7; possibly TRBD2 for D (5 bases). The CDR3 is 16 residues long. The V gene's germline CDR1 is LGHDT and CDR2 YNNKEL (reference sequence). Trimming took 3 bases from V and 0 from J, leaving 15 bases between them.

The chain links TRBV9 to TRBJ2-2; 9 bases fit TRBD2. The CDR3 sequence is 16 residues long. The germline gives CDR1 SGDLS, CDR2 YYNGEE. Losses at the gene ends were 3 bases for V and 6 bases for J; bases not matched to a gene: 9. The CDR3 bases are TGTGCCAGCAGCGAAATAGCGGGGGCGTCTCCCGGGGAGCTGTTTTTT. Encoded protein: CASSEIAGASPGELFF.